Shown below are 29 T cell receptor beta chains from a single sample sequenced in a study of circulating and synovial CD4+ cells in juvenile arthritis. Some clones are missing from TCRdb's copy, which holds only in-frame ones; the method was immunoSEQ multiplex PCR. This table has about 30,000 clones, just under 95% appearing once. The specimen sequenced was CD4+ T cells from blood. The receptors derive from a human donor with juvenile idiopathic arthritis.

The CDR3 DNA reads TGTGCCAGCAGCCCAGACAGCGATACGCAGTATTTT. Amino acid sequence: CASSPDSDTQYF. This sequence joins TRBV9 and TRBJ2-3, with D perhaps matching TRBD1 (5 bases). The CDR3 loop spans 12 amino acids. Germline CDR1 SGDLS, CDR2 YYNGEE. Deletions cut 4 bases from V and 6 bases from J, with 9 bases between.

This clone was detected a few times. The rearrangement links TRBV7-3 to TRBJ2-3; TRBD1 is a possible D gene (6 bases). Germline V gene data show CDR1 as SGHTA and CDR2 as FQGTGA. The CDR3 has 12 residues. V was cut by 4 bases and J by 9 bases, with 11 bases left in between. The CDR3 sequence is CASSYGQGTQYF. CDR3 sequence (DNA): TGTGCCAGCAGCTACGGGCAGGGGACGCAGTATTTT.

The chain links TRBV6-1 to TRBJ2-7, with D unclear. Germline CDR1 and CDR2: MNHNS and SASEGT. The V end lost 10 bases, the J end lost 4 bases, and 5 bases lay between the germline ends. The CDR3 spans 9 residues. CDR3: CATEYEQYF. As DNA, the CDR3 is TGTGCCACTGAGTACGAGCAGTACTTC.

V and J are TRBV4-2 and TRBJ2-7, with D tentatively TRBD2 (5 bases). V was shortened by 3 bases and J by 2 bases, with 14 bases between the two germline ends. CDR3 length equals 15 residues. CDR1 and CDR2 (germline): LGHNA, YNFKEQ. The CDR3 sequence is CASSHTSGKAYEQYF. DNA for the CDR3: TGTGCCAGCAGCCATACGAGCGGAAAAGCCTACGAGCAGTACTTC.

The chain uses TRBV4-1 and TRBJ1-1; D remains ambiguous. CDR3 length: 13 amino acids. Germline V gene sequence: CDR1 MGHRA, CDR2 YSYEKL. V was pared by 0 bases and J by 5 bases, with 7 bases between. CDR3 residues: CASSQDRRTEAFF. The CDR3 DNA reads TGCGCCAGCAGCCAAGATAGGAGGACTGAAGCTTTCTTT.

The gene calls are TRBV19 and TRBJ2-2; tentative D call: TRBD2 (5 bases). Trimming shortened V by 6 bases and J by 9 bases, and 14 bases separated the two germline ends. The CDR3 loop spans 13 amino acids. Germline V lookup: CDR1 LNHDA, CDR2 SQIVND (reference sequence). CDR3: CASSLSGIRELFF. CDR3 DNA sequence: TGTGCCAGTAGCCTCTCCGGGATACGGGAGCTGTTTTTT.

V usage is TRBV6-6 and J usage is TRBJ1-2, with 8 bases lining up with TRBD1. The germline V gene has CDR1 MNHNY and CDR2 SVGAGI (reference sequence). The CDR3 has 15 residues. The J segment lost 5 bases and the V segment lost 6 bases, leaving 11 bases of the junction unmatched. In nucleotides, the CDR3 is TGTGCCAGCAGCCGGGGCGGGACAGGAGCATATGGCTACACCTTC. This sequence encodes CASSRGGTGAYGYTF.

V usage is TRBV5-1 and J usage is TRBJ2-7; TRBD1 matches at 12 bases. V trimming: 4 bases; J trimming: 4 bases; junction bases outside the gene matches: 6. This CDR3 comprises 15 residues. Germline assignment: CDR1 SGHRS and CDR2 YFSETQ. CDR3 DNA: TGCGCCAGCAGCGCACCGGGACAGGGGGCTTACGAGCAGTACTTC. Amino acids: CASSAPGQGAYEQYF. The whole variable domain, remainder taken from reference TRBV5-1 and TRBJ2-7, is KAGVTQTPRYLIKTRGQQVTLSCSPISGHRSVSWYQQTPGQGLQFLFEYFSETQRNKGNFPGRFSGRQFSNSRSEMNVSTLELGDSALYLCASSAPGQGAYEQYFGPGTRLTVT.

This rearrangement joins TRBV30 to TRBJ2-7, with D perhaps TRBD1 (6 bases). CDR3 length: 16 residues. CDR1 and CDR2 (germline): GTSNPN, SVGIG (reference sequence). V was trimmed by 1 base and J by 0 bases, leaving 16 bases between them. CDR3 nucleotides: TGTGCCTGGAGTGCCGGAACAGGGTTGAGCTCCTACGAGCAGTACTTC. Protein: CAWSAGTGLSSYEQYF.

The chain employs TRBV7-2 and TRBJ2-7; D perhaps matches TRBD2 (6 bases). V dropped 5 bases and J dropped 2 bases, with 16 bases sitting between them. The CDR3 sequence is 15 residues long. In germline, CDR1 is SGHTA, CDR2 FQGNSA. The CDR3 bases are TGTGCCAGCAGCGGTCGGAGGGACTTAGCCTACGAGCAGTACTTC. Translation: CASSGRRDLAYEQYF.

V and J are TRBV10-2 and TRBJ2-5; TRBD2 might be the D (6 bases). The CDR3 is made up of 12 amino acids. V shed 7 bases and J shed 5 bases, with 11 bases lying between them. Germline V gene lookup returns CDR1 WSHSY and CDR2 SAAADI. The CDR3 sequence is CASKGLPETQYF. The CDR3, as DNA: TGCGCCAGCAAGGGACTCCCCGAGACCCAGTACTTC.

J is TRBJ2-7 and V is TRBV27, with a weak D call TRBD1 (6 bases). The CDR3 is 15 residues long. Germline V gives CDR1 MNHEY, CDR2 SMNVEV (reference sequence). V was trimmed by 5 bases and J by 2 bases, leaving 16 bases between them. The CDR3 region has the DNA TGTGCCAGCAGTACCCACAGGGTTACAGCCTACGAGCAGTACTTC. It yields the protein CASSTHRVTAYEQYF.

This chain links TRBV1 with TRBJ2-7; the listed D gene, TRBD1, was not tested against the DNA. TRBV1 is designated a pseudogene. The CDR3 length is 20 residues. The chain's CDR3 is CTSSQAPLGPGARRAYEQYF. CDR3 nucleotide sequence: TGCACCAGCAGCCAAGCCCCTTTGGGGCCAGGGGCAAGACGGGCCTACGAGCAGTACTTC.

Worth noting for this clone: One junction end does not reproduce the germline sequence, and a read error may be involved. The chain combines TRBV27 with TRBJ2-7; TRBD1 aligns across 8 bases. The CDR3 spans 15 residues. Per the germline V gene, CDR1 is MNHEY and CDR2 is SMNVEV (reference sequence). Here the CDR3 DNA reads TGTGCCACCAGTAGGGAACAGGGGGGATCGGGCGAGCAGTACTTC. It codes for CATSREQGGSGEQYF.

The genes are TRBV6-1 and TRBJ2-5; D ambiguous. The CDR3 loop spans 14 amino acids. CDR1 and CDR2 (germline): MNHNS, SASEGT. Trimming left V 7 bases short and J 1 base short, with 13 bases between. The CDR3 region has the DNA TGTGCCAGCACGTCTTTAAGCGTCCAAGAGACCCAGTACTTC. This sequence encodes CASTSLSVQETQYF.

The V and J genes are TRBV7-2 and TRBJ2-1, with 10 bases lining up with TRBD2. CDR3 length: 14 amino acids. J lost 8 bases, V lost 5 bases, and 6 bases had no gene match. The germline gives CDR1 SGHTA, CDR2 FQGNSA. The CDR3 reads CASSQLAGSHEQFF. DNA of the CDR3: TGTGCCAGCAGCCAACTAGCGGGGTCACATGAGCAGTTCTTC.

The chain has TRBV21-1 and TRBJ1-4; TRBD1 reflects the table's D call only, with no check against the DNA. TRBV21-1 is shown as a pseudogene. CDR3 length equals 18 residues. In nucleotides, the CDR3 is TGTGCCAGCAGCAGAATGGACAAAAAAGTCGAAGAGGCTGAAAAACTGTTTTTT. Protein: CASSRMDKKVEEAEKLFF.

The rearrangement links TRBV5-8 to TRBJ1-4; tentatively, D is TRBD1 (5 bases). The length of the CDR3 is 15 residues. Germline assignment: CDR1 SGHTS and CDR2 YDEGEE. Between the trimmed V and J ends, which lost 6 bases and 3 bases, there was a span of 15 bases. CDR3 DNA: TGTGCCAGCATTGGGGGGAAAGCGGCTAATGAAAAACTGTTTTTT. Translating it yields CASIGGKAANEKLFF.

The genes are TRBV11-3 and TRBJ2-2; 8 positions match TRBD1. J gave up 3 bases and V 1 base, and 4 bases lay outside the gene matches. Germline V gene data show CDR1 as SGHNT and CDR2 as YENEEA. There are 16 residues in the CDR3. The DNA of the CDR3 is TGTGCCAGCAGCTTAGGGACAGGGAGGCACACCGGGGAGCTGTTTTTT. This encodes CASSLGTGRHTGELFF. Complete variable domain (other parts from reference TRBV11-3 and TRBJ2-2): EAGVVQSPRYKIIEKKQPVAFWCNPISGHNTLYWYLQNLGQGPELLIRYENEEAVDDSQLPKDRFSAERLKGVDSTLKIQPAELGDSAVYLCASSLGTGRHTGELFFGEGSRLTVL.

Turning to this clone: The junction and the germline gene differ at one end; a read error may be behind it. V usage is TRBV10-3 and J usage is TRBJ2-1; perhaps TRBD2 as D (6 bases). The CDR3 has 12 amino acids. CDR1 and CDR2 (germline): ENHRY, SYGVKD. CDR3 amino acids: CATSLEGGWQFF. CDR3 DNA sequence: TGTGCCACCAGTCTTGAGGGAGGCTGGCAGTTCTTC.

This clone was seen only once. V and J are TRBV20-1 and TRBJ2-3; D is unclear. Per germline, CDR1 DFQATT and CDR2 SNEGSKA (reference sequence). CDR3 size: 11 residues. CDR3 bases: TGCAGCGCGCACCGCACAGATACGCAGTATTTT. Translated: CSAHRTDTQYF.

The rearrangement joins TRBV10-1 to TRBJ1-1, with 8 bases lining up with TRBD1. The germline gives CDR1 WNHNN, CDR2 SYGVQD (reference sequence). The CDR3 is 17 residues long. V dropped 10 bases and J dropped 5; count of bases not matched to a gene: 21. DNA for the CDR3: TGCGCCAAACCTTGGACAGGGAGTTCCCGAATTTGTACTGAAGCTTTCTTT. Translation gives CAKPWTGSSRICTEAFF.

The chain uses TRBV5-4 and TRBJ1-1; no definite D call. CDR1 SGHNT and CDR2 YYREEE come from the germline V gene (reference sequence). CDR3 length equals 16 residues. Trimming shortened V by 2 bases and J by 0 bases, and 14 bases separated the two germline ends. The CDR3 is CASSFYVSSVNTEAFF. In nucleotides, the CDR3 is TGTGCCAGCAGCTTTTATGTCTCCTCCGTGAACACTGAAGCTTTCTTT.

This sequence joins TRBV29-1 and TRBJ2-1; 9 bases fit TRBD1. From germline, CDR1 is SQVTM and CDR2 ANQGSEA. Trimming cost V 3 bases and J 1 base; bases outside gene matches: 1. The CDR3 totals 14 residues. CDR3 amino acids: CSVEGTGSYNEQFF. The CDR3 DNA sequence: TGCAGCGTTGAGGGGACAGGGTCCTACAATGAGCAGTTCTTC.

V gene TRBV27 combines with J gene TRBJ2-7, with TRBD2 as a possible D gene (5 bases). This CDR3 contains 17 residues. Between the trimmed V and J ends, which lost 9 bases and 2 bases, there was a span of 26 bases. CDR1 MNHEY and CDR2 SMNVEV come from the germline V gene (reference sequence). CDR3 residues: CASSPLRSSFVTYEQYF. For the CDR3, the DNA is TGTGCCAGTTCCCCCCTTAGGTCTAGCTTTGTGACCTACGAGCAGTACTTC.

This chain connects TRBV10-3 to TRBJ2-3; 9 bases align to TRBD2. V lost 9 bases and J lost 5; bases outside the gene matches: 3. This CDR3 region has 12 residues. CDR1 is ENHRY and CDR2 is SYGVKD in the germline V gene. CDR3 sequence reads: CAIAGGGDTQYF. CDR3 nucleotide sequence: TGTGCCATAGCGGGAGGAGGAGATACGCAGTATTTT.

The V gene is TRBV5-1, the J gene TRBJ1-5; tentative D call: TRBD1 (5 bases). Germline V CDR1 and CDR2: SGHRS, YFSETQ. Trimming pared 4 bases from V and 4 bases from J, leaving 21 bases between. CDR3 size: 17 residues. The CDR3 DNA reads TGCGCCAGCAGCCCCTCGGGAGGGGACTCCTTGAATCAGCCCCAGCATTTT. Protein: CASSPSGGDSLNQPQHF. Variable domain in full (rest from reference TRBV5-1 and TRBJ1-5): KAGVTQTPRYLIKTRGQQVTLSCSPISGHRSVSWYQQTPGQGLQFLFEYFSETQRNKGNFPGRFSGRQFSNSRSEMNVSTLELGDSALYLCASSPSGGDSLNQPQHFGDGTRLSIL.

In its sample, this clone was seen a few times. The chain recombines TRBV6-1 with TRBJ2-4; TRBD2 matches at 16 bases. The germline CDR1 and CDR2 sequences are MNHNS and SASEGT. Losses at the gene ends were 4 bases for V and 11 bases for J; bases not matched to a gene: 5. The length of the CDR3 is 15 residues. The CDR3 is CASSVGLAGGMVQYF. CDR3 nucleotides: TGTGCCAGCAGTGTGGGACTAGCGGGAGGGATGGTTCAGTACTTC.

The V gene is TRBV11-2, the J gene TRBJ2-6; D may be TRBD1 (5 bases). This CDR3 has 17 amino acids. V was pared by 2 bases and J by 1 base, with 12 bases between. CDR1 and CDR2 (germline): SGHAT, FQNNGV. The CDR3 region is CASSLIQGRSGANVLTF. The CDR3 DNA follows: TGTGCCAGCAGCTTAATTCAGGGCAGATCTGGGGCCAACGTCCTGACTTTC.